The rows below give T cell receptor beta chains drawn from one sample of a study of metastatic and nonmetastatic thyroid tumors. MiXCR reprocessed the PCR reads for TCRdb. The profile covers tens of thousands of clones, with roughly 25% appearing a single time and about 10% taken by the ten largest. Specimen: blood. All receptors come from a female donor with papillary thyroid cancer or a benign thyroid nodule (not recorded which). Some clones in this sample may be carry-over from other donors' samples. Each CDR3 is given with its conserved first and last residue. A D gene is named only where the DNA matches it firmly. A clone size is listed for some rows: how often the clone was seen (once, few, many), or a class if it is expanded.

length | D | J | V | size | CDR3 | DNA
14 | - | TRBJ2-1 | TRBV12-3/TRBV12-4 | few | CASSLRWDVREQFF | TGTGCCAGCAGTTTAAGGTGGGATGTTAGGGAGCAGTTCTTC
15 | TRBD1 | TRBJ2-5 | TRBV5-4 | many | CASSTYRGTQETQYF | TGTGCCAGCAGCACCTACAGGGGTACCCAAGAGACCCAGTACTTC
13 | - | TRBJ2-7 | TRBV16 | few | CASSQFGIHEQYF | TGTGCCAGCAGCCAATTCGGGATCCACGAGCAGTACTTC
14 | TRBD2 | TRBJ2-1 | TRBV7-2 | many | CASSLGGGRYEQFF | TGTGCCAGCAGCTTAGGTGGCGGGAGATATGAGCAGTTCTTC
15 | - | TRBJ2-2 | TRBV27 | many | CASSLSGNPTGELFF | TGTGCCAGCAGTTTATCGGGAAACCCCACGGGGGAGCTGTTTTTT
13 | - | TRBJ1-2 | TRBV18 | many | CASSPPKGQGYTF | TGTGCCAGCTCACCACCTAAGGGGCAGGGCTACACCTTC
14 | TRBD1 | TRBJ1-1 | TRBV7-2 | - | CASSLRQGHTEAFF | TGTGCCAGCAGCTTAAGACAGGGGCACACTGAAGCTTTCTTT
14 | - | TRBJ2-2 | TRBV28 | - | CASSLTGDTGELFF | TGTGCCAGCAGTCTGACTGGGGACACCGGGGAGCTGTTTTTT
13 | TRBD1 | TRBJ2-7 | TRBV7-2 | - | CASSLDRGREQYF | TGTGCCAGCAGCTTGGACAGGGGGCGCGAGCAGTACTTC
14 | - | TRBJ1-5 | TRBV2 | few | CASSPPPSNQPQHF | TGTGCCAGCAGCCCCCCTCCCAGCAATCAGCCCCAGCATTTT
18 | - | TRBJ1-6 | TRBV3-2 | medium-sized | CASSPPEARAGKNSPLHF | TGTGCCAGCAGCCCCCCCGAGGCGCGGGCGGGAAAAAATTCACCCCTCCACTTT
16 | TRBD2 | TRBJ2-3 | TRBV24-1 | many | CATSDFASGRAGTQYF | TGTGCCACCAGTGACTTTGCTAGCGGGAGGGCCGGTACGCAGTATTTT
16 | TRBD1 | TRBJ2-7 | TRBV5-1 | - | CASSLSTGGRAYEQYF | TGCGCCAGCAGCTTGTCCACAGGGGGTAGGGCCTACGAGCAGTACTTC
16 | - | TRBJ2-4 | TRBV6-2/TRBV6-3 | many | CASSYPPGTAKNIQYF | TGTGCCAGCAGTTACCCCCCCGGGACAGCCAAAAACATTCAGTACTTC
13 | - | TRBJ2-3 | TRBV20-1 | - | CSAELSGTDTQYF | TGCAGTGCGGAGCTATCGGGTACAGATACTCAGTATTTT
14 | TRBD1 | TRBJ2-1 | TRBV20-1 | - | CSARMDRSDTEQFF | TGCAGTGCTAGAATGGACAGGTCCGACACTGAGCAGTTCTTC
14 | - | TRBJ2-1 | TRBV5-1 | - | CASSGQLRGNEQFF | TGCGCCAGCAGCGGGCAACTACGGGGCAATGAGCAGTTCTTC
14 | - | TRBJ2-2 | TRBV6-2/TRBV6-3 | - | CASRVRPYFGELFF | TGTGCGAGCAGAGTACGTCCATACTTCGGGGAGCTGTTTTTT
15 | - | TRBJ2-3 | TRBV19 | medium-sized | CASSIRLGVTDTQYF | TGTGCCAGTAGTATACGGCTAGGAGTCACAGATACGCAGTATTTT
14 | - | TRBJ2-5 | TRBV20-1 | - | CSAGAGSRQETQYF | TGCAGTGCTGGGGCTGGATCCCGCCAAGAGACCCAGTACTTC
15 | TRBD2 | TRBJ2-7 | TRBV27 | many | CASRPTSGVSYEQYF | TGTGCCAGCAGGCCCACTAGCGGAGTGTCCTACGAGCAGTACTTC
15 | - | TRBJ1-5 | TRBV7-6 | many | CASSVGGLGNQPQHF | TGTGCCAGCAGCGTAGGGGGTTTGGGAAATCAGCCCCAGCATTTT
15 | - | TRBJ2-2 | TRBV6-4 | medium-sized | CASSDGRGGTGELFF | TGTGCCAGCAGTGACGGTCGGGGAGGTACCGGGGAGCTGTTTTTT
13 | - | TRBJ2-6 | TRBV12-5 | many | CASGLSGANVLTF | TGTGCTAGTGGTTTGTCTGGGGCCAACGTCCTGACTTTC
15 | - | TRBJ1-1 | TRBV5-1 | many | CASSLEAGWDTEAFF | TGCGCCAGCAGCTTGGAAGCAGGCTGGGACACTGAAGCTTTCTTT
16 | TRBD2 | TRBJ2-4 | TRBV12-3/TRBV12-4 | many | CASRPGTTIAKNIQYF | TGTGCCAGCAGACCCGGGACTACTATAGCCAAAAACATTCAGTACTTC
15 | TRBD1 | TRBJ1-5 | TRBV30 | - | CAWSMTGGSGQPQHF | TGTGCCTGGTCGATGACAGGGGGCTCGGGGCAGCCCCAGCATTTT
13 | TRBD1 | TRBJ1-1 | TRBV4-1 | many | CASRAQGASEAFF | TGCGCCAGCCGGGCACAGGGGGCGTCTGAAGCTTTCTTT
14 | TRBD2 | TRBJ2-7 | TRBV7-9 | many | CASSFSGSGGEQYF | TGTGCCAGCAGCTTTAGCGGGAGCGGGGGCGAGCAGTACTTC
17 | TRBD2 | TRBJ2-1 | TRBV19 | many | CASSARTSGNSYNEQFF | TGTGCCAGTAGTGCCAGGACTAGCGGGAACTCCTACAATGAGCAGTTCTTC
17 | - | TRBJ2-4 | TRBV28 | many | CASSGGSGTVTKNIQYF | TGTGCCAGCAGTGGGGGTAGCGGGACAGTAACCAAAAACATTCAGTACTTC
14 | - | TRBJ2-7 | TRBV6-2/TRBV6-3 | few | CASSEESSCYEQYF | TGTGCCAGCAGCGAGGAAAGTAGCTGCTACGAGCAGTACTTC
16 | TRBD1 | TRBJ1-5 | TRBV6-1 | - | CASSTKGRRGEQPQHF | TGTGCCAGCAGTACCAAAGGGCGCAGGGGGGAGCAGCCCCAGCATTTT
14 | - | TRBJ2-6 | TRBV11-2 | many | CASSLGSGANVLTF | TGTGCCAGCAGCTTGGGATCTGGGGCCAACGTCCTGACTTTC
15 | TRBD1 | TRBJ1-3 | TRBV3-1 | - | CASSPRQGTGNTIYF | TGTGCCAGCAGCCCTCGACAGGGCACTGGAAACACCATATATTTT
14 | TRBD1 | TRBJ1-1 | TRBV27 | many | CASRTDRGNTEAFF | TGTGCCAGCAGAACCGACAGGGGGAACACTGAAGCTTTCTTT
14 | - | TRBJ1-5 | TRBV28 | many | CASSRDGYNQPQHF | TGTGCCAGCAGCAGGGACGGTTACAATCAGCCCCAGCATTTT
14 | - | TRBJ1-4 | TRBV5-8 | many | CASSTQGNNEKLFF | TGTGCCAGCAGCACCCAGGGAAATAATGAAAAACTGTTTTTT
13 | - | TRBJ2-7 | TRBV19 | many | CASHPGPPYEQYF | TGTGCCAGCCACCCGGGACCCCCCTACGAGCAGTACTTC
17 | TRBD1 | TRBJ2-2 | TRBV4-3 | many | CASRDPSGQENTGELFF | TGCGCCAGCCGGGACCCATCGGGACAGGAGAACACCGGGGAGCTGTTTTTT
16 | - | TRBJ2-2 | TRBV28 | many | CASSLTGQTNTGELFF | TGTGCCAGCAGCCTAACCGGACAGACTAACACCGGGGAGCTGTTTTTT
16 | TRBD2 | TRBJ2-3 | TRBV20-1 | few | CSDPSDSGSLTDTQYF | TGCAGTGATCCCTCGGACAGCGGGAGTTTGACAGATACGCAGTATTTT
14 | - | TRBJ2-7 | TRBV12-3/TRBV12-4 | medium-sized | CASIRGRYSYEQYF | TGTGCCAGCATCAGGGGCAGGTACTCCTACGAGCAGTACTTC
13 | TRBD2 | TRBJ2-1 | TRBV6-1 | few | CASSLLAANEQFF | TGTGCCAGCAGTCTCCTAGCGGCAAATGAGCAGTTCTTC
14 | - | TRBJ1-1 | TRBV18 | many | CASSPIQGDAEAFF | TGTGCCAGCTCACCTATCCAAGGGGACGCTGAAGCTTTCTTT
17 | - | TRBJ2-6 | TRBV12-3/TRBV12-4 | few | CASINFGRTSGANVLTF | TGTGCCAGCATTAACTTCGGAAGGACCTCTGGGGCCAACGTCCTGACTTTC
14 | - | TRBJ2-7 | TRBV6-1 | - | CASSETGRGYEQYF | TGTGCCAGCAGTGAAACCGGAAGGGGATACGAGCAGTACTTC
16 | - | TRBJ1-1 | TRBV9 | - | CASRVGYGGKNTAAFF | TGTGCCAGCAGAGTAGGATACGGGGGAAAAAACACTGCAGCTTTCTTT
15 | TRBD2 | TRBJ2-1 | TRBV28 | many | CASSFGLAGVNEQFF | TGTGCCAGCAGTTTTGGACTAGCGGGAGTCAATGAGCAGTTCTTC
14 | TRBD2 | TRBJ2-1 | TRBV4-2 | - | CSSSGSGSVDDQFF | TGTTCCAGCAGCGGAAGCGGGAGTGTCGATGATCAGTTCTTC
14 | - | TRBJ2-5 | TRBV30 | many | CAWSVLGAIETQYF | TGTGCCTGGAGTGTACTCGGGGCGATAGAGACCCAGTACTTC
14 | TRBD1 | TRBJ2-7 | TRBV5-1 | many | CASSPWTGGYEQYF | TGCGCCAGCAGCCCGTGGACAGGGGGCTACGAGCAGTACTTC
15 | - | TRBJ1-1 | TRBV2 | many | CASSSSQGLNTEAFF | TGTGCCAGCAGTTCATCACAGGGCCTAAACACTGAAGCTTTCTTT
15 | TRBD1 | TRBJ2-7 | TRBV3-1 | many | CASSQVPGGGYEQYF | TGTGCCAGCAGCCAAGTACCAGGGGGCGGGTACGAGCAGTACTTC
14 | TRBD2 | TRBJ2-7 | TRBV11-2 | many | CASSLTGGPYEQYF | TGTGCCAGCAGCTTAACGGGAGGGCCCTACGAGCAGTACTTC
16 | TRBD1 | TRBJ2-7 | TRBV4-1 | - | CASSSGGSGTTYEQYF | TGCGCCAGCAGTTCAGGGGGATCGGGGACAACCTACGAGCAGTACTTC
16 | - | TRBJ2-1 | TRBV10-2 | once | CASSFTRGSSVNEQFF | TGCGCCAGCAGCTTCACTAGGGGGAGCTCGGTCAATGAGCAGTTCTTC
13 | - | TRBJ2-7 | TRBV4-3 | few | CASSEGVSYEQYF | TGCGCCAGCAGCGAGGGCGTCTCCTACGAGCAGTACTTC
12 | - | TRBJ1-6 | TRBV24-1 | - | CATSTGYSPLHF | TGTGCCACCTCCACAGGGTATTCACCCCTCCACTTT
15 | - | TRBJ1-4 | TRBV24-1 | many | CATSDAGRGNEKLFF | TGTGCCACCAGTGACGCCGGGAGGGGTAATGAAAAACTGTTTTTT